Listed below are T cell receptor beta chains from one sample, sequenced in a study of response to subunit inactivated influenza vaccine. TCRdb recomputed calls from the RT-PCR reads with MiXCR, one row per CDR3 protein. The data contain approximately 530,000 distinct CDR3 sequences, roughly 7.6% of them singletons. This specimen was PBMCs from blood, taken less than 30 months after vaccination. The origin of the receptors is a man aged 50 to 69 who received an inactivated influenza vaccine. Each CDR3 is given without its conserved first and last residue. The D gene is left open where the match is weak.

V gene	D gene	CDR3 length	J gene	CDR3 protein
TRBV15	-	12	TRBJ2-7	ATSTDTVVDEQY
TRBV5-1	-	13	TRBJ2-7	ASSLVWDSSYEQY
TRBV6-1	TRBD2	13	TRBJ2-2	ASGAGTRRTGELF
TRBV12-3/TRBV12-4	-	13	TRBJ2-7	ASSFRGAGSYEQY
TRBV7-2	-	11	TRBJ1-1	ASSSRVTTEAF
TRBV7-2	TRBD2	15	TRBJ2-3	ASSNIAGGPSTDTQY
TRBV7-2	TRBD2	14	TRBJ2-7	ASSRGLAGFGYEQY
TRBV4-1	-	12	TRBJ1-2	ASSQEGGIYGYT
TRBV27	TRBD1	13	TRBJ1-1	ASSSRGLTGAEAF
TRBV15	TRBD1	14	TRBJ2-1	ATSSLGTGGWYEQF
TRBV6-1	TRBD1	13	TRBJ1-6	ASSRQDRDGSPLH
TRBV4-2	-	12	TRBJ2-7	ASSQDMASVEQY
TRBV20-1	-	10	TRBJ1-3	SARSGGNTIY
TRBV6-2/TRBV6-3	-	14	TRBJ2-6	ASSPAGSSGANVLT
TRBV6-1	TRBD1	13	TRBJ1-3	ASSRTGTAGNTIY
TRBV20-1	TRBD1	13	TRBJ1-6	SARGGQGRNSPLH
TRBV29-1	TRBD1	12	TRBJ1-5	SVTTGGSGQPQH
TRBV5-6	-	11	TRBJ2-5	ASSLLAEGTQY
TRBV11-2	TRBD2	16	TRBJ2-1	ASSLLAPGGGSYNEQF
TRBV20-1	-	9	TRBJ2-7	SAPGAYEQY
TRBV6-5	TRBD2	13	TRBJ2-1	ASRSSGLDNNEQF
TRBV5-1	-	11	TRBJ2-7	ASSLDLGYEQY
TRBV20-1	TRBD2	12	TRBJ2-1	SADLAGASNEQF
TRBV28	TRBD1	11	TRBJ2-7	ATWGDRAGEQY
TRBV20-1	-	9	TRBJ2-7	SATRGGEQY
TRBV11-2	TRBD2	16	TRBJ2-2	ASSSPPGTSGGAGELF
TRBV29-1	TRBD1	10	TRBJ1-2	SVATGVYGYT
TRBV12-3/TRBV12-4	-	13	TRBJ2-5	ASSYSGTSGSTQY
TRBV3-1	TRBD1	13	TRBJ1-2	ASSQGGQWNHGYT
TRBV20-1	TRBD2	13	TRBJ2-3	SAPTLAGEGDTQY
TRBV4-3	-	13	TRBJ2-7	ASSPGGTGSYEQY
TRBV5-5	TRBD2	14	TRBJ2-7	ASSSARTSGRYEQY
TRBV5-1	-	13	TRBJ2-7	ASSLKQTTTGEQY
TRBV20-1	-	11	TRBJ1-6	SAIRGYMTPLH
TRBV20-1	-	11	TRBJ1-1	SALQRGNTEAF
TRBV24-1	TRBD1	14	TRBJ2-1	ATSESPGQGPVEQF
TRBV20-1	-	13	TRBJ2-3	SARSPAGITDTQY
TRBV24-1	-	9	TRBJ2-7	ATSASREQY
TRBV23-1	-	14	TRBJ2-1	ASSQSRKTVYNEQF
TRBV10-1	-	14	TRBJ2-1	ASSKAANRGYNEQF
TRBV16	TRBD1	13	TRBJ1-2	ASSQNPQGAYGYT
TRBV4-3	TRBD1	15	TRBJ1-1	ASSQEPIGQVNTEAF
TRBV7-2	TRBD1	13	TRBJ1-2	ASSPRQGAFVGYT
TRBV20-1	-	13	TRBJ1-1	SARDRGRGDTEAF
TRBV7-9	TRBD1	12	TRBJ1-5	ASSSQGWNQPQH
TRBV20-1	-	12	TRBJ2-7	SARLTGFSYEQY
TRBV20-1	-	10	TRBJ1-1	SARIMNTEAF
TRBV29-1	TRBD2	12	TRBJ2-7	SVPRGGLSYEQY
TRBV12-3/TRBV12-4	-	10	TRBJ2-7	ASTRDSYEQY